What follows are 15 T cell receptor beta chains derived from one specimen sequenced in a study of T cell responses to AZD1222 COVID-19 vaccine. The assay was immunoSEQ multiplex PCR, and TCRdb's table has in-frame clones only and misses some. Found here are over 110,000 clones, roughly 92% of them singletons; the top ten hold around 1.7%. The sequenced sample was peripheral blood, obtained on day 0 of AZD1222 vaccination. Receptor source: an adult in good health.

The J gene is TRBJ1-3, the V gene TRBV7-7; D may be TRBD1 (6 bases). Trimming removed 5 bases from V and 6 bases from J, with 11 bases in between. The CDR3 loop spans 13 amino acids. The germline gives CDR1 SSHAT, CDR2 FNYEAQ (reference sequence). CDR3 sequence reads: CASSTGPSNTIYF. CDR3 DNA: TGTGCCAGCAGCACAGGGCCTTCAAACACCATATATTTT. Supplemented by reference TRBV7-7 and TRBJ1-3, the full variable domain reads GAGVSQSPRYKVTKRGQDVTLRCDPISSHATLYWYQQALGQGPEFLTYFNYEAQPDKSGLPSDRFSAERPEGSISTLTIQRTEQRDSAMYRCASSTGPSNTIYFGEGSWLTVV.

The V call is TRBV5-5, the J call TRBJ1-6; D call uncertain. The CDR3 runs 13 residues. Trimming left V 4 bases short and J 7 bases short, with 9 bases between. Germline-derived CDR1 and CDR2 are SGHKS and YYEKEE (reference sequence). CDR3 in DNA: TGTGCCAGCAGCCGGGCCTCAAATTCACCCCTCCACTTT. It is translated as CASSRASNSPLHF.

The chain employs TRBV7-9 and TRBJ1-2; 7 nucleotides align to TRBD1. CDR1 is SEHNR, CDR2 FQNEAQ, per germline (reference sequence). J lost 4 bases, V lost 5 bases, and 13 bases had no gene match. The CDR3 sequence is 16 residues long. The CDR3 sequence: CASSDPTTGTVYGYTF. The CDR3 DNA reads TGTGCCAGCAGCGATCCTACGACAGGGACGGTCTATGGCTACACCTTC.

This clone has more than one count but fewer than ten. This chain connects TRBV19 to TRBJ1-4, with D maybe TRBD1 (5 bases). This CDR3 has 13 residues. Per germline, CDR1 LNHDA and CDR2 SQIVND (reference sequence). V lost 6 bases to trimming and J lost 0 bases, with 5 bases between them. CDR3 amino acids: CASRGPTNEKLFF. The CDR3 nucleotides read TGTGCCAGTAGGGGGCCAACTAATGAAAAACTGTTTTTT.

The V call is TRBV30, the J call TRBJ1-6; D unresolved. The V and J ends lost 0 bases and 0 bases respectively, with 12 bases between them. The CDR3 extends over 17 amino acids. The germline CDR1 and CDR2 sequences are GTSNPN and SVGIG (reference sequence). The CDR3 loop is CAWSVLFGSSYNSPLHF. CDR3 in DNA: TGTGCCTGGAGTGTACTGTTCGGGAGCTCCTATAATTCACCCCTCCACTTT.

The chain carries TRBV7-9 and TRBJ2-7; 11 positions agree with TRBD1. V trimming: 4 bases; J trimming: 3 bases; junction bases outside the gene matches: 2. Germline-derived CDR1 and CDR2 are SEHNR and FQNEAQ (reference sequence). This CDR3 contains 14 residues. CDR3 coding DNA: TGTGCCAGCAGCTCCGGGACAGGGGGCTACGAGCAGTACTTC. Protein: CASSSGTGGYEQYF.

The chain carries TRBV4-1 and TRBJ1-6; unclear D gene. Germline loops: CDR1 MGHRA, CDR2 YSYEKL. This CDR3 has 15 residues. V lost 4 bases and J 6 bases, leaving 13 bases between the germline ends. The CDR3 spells CASSPLRGANSPLHF. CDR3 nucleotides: TGCGCCAGCAGCCCCCTGAGAGGTGCTAATTCACCCCTCCACTTT.

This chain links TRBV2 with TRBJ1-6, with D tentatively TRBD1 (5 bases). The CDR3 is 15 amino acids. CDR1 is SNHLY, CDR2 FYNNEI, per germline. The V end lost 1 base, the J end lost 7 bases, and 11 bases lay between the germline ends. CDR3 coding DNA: TGTGCCAGCAGTGAAGAGCGACAGTCCAATTCACCCCTCCACTTT. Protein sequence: CASSEERQSNSPLHF.

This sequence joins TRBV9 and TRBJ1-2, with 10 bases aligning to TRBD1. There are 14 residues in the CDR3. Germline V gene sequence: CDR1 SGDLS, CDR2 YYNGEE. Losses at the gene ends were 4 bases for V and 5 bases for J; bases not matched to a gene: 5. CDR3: CASSRGQGDYGYTF. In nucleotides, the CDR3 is TGTGCCAGCAGCCGCGGACAGGGGGATTATGGCTACACCTTC.

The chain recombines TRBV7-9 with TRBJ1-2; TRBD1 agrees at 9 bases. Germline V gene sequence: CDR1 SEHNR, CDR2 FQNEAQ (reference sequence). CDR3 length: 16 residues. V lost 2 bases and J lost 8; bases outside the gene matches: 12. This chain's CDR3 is CASSLRGQGRTDGYTF. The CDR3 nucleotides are TGTGCCAGCAGCTTACGCGGACAGGGGAGGACCGACGGCTACACCTTC.

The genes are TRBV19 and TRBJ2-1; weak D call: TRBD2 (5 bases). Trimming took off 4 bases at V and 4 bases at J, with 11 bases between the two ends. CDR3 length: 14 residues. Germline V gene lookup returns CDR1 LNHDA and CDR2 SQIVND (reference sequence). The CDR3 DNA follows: TGTGCCAGTAGTAAAACAGCGGAGTACAATGAGCAGTTCTTC. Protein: CASSKTAEYNEQFF.

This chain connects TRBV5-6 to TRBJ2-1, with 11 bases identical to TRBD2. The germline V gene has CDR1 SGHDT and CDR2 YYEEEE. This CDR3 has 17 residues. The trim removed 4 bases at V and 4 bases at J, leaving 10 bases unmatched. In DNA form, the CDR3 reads TGTGCCAGCAGCCTGCGTAGGACTAGCGGGCCATACAATGAGCAGTTCTTC. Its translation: CASSLRRTSGPYNEQFF. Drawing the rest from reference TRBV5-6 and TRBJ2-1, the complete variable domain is DAGVTQSPTHLIKTRGQQVTLRCSPKSGHDTVSWYQQALGQGPQFIFQYYEEEERQRGNFPDRFSGHQFPNYSSELNVNALLLGDSALYLCASSLRRTSGPYNEQFFGPGTRLTVL.

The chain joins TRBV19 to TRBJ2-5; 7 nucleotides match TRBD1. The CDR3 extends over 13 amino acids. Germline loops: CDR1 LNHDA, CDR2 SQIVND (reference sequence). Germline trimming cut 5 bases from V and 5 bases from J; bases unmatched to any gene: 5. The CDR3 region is CASSAQGQETQYF. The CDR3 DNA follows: TGTGCCAGTAGTGCACAGGGGCAGGAGACCCAGTACTTC.

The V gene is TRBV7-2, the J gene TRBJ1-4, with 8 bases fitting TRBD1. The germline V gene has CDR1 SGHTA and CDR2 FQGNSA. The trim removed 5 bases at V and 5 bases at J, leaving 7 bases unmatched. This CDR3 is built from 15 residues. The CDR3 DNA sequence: TGTGCCAGCAGCCCTCAGGGGGCTGCCAATGAAAAACTGTTTTTT. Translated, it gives CASSPQGAANEKLFF.

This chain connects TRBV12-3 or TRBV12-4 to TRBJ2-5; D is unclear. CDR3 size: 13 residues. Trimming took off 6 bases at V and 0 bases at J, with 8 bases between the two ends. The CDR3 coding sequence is TGTGCCAGCAGCATAAACAACCAAGAGACCCAGTACTTC. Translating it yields CASSINNQETQYF.